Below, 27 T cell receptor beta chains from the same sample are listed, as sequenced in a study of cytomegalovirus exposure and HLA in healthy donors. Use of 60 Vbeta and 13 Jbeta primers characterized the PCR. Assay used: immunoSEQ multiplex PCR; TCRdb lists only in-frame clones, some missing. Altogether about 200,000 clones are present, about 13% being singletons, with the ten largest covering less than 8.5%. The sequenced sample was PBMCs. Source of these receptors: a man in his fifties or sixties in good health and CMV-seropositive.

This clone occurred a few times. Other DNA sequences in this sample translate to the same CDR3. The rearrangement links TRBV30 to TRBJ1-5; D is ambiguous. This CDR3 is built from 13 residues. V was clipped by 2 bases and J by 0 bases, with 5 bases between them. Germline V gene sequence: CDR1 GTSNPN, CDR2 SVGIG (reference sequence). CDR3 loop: CAWSRYSNQPQHF. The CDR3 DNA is TGTGCCTGGAGTCGTTATAGCAATCAGCCCCAGCATTTT.

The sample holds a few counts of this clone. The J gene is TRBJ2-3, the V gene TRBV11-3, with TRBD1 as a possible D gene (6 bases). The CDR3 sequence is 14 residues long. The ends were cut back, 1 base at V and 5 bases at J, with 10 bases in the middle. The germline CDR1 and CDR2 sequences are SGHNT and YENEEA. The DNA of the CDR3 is TGTGCCAGCAGCTTAGCCAGGGGAAGAGATACGCAGTATTTT. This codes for CASSLARGRDTQYF.

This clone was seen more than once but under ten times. The CDR3 sequence is CASSAQGAGSPLHF. The CDR3 region has the DNA TGTGCCAGCAGCGCACAGGGGGCTGGTTCACCCCTCCACTTT. This chain links TRBV9 with TRBJ1-6, with 9 bases aligning to TRBD1. Germline assignment: CDR1 SGDLS and CDR2 YYNGEE. CDR3 length: 14 residues. V lost 3 bases, J lost 9 bases, and 4 bases stayed unmatched. Based on the CDR3 plus reference TRBV9 and TRBJ1-6, the full variable domain is DSGVTQTPKHLITATGQRVTLRCSPRSGDLSVYWYQQSLDQGLQFLIQYYNGEERAKGNILERFSAQQFPDLHSELNLSSLELGDSALYFCASSAQGAGSPLHFGNGTRLTVT.

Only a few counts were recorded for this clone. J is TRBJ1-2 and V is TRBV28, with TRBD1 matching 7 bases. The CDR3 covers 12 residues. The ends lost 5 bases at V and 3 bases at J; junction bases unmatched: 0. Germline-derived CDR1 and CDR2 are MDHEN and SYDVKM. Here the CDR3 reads CASSTGDYGYTF. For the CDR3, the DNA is TGTGCCAGCAGTACAGGGGACTATGGCTACACCTTC.

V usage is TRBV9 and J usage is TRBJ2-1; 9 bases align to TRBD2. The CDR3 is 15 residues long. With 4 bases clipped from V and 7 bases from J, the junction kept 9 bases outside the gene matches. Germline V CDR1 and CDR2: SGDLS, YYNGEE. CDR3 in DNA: TGTGCCAGCAGCAGAGAAGGGACTAGCCAAAATGAGCAGTTCTTC. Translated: CASSREGTSQNEQFF.

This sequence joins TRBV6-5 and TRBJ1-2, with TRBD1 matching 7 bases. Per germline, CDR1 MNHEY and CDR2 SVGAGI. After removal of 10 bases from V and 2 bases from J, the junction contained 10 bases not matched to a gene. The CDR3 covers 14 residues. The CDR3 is CATSMGGQNYGYTF. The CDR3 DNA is TGTGCCACCTCCATGGGGGGACAGAACTATGGCTACACCTTC.

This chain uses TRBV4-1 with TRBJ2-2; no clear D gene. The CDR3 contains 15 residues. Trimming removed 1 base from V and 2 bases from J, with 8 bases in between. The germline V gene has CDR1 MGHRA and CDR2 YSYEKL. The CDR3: CASSQVPRNTGELFF. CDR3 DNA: TGCGCCAGCAGCCAAGTACCCAGAAACACCGGGGAGCTGTTTTTT.

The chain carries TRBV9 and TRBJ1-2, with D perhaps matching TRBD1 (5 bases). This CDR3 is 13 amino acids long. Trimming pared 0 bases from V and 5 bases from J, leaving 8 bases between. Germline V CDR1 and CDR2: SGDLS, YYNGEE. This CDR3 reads CASSVGPGYGYTF. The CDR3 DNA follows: TGTGCCAGCAGCGTAGGTCCAGGGTATGGCTACACCTTC.

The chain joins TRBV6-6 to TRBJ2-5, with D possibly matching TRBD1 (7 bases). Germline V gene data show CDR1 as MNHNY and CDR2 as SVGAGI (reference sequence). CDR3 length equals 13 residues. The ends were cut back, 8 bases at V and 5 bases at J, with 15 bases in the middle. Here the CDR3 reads CASGGGGWETQYF. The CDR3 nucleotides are TGTGCCAGCGGCGGAGGGGGCTGGGAGACCCAGTACTTC.

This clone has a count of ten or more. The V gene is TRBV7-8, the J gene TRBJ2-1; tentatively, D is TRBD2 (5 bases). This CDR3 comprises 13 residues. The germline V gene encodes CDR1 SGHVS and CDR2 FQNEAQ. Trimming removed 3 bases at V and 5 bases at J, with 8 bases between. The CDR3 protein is CASSLDLNNEQFF. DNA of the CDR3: TGTGCCAGCAGCTTGGACTTAAACAATGAGCAGTTCTTC.

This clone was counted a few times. The CDR3 loop reads CASSRQEGQGLNSPLHF. CDR3 nucleotides: TGTGCCAGCAGCAGACAGGAAGGACAGGGTTTGAATTCACCCCTCCACTTT. The genes are TRBV14 and TRBJ1-6; TRBD1 matches 8 bases. The V gene end was trimmed by 5 bases and the J gene end by 7 bases; junction bases not matched to a gene: 13. Germline CDR1 is SGHDN and CDR2 is FVKESK. The CDR3 is 17 residues long.

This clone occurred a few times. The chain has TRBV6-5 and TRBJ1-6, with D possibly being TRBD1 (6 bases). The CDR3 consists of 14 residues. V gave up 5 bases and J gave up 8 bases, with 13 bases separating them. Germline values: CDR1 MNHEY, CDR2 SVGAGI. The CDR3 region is CASSLDRPHSPLHF. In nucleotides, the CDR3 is TGTGCCAGCAGTCTCGACAGGCCCCATTCACCCCTCCACTTT.

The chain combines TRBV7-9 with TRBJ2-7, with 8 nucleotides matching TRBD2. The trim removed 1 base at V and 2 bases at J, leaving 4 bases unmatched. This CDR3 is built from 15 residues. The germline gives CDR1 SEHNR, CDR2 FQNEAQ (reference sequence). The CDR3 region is CASSLVVAGTYEQYV. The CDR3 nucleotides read TGTGCCAGCAGCTTAGTGGTAGCGGGGACCTACGAGCAGTACGTC.

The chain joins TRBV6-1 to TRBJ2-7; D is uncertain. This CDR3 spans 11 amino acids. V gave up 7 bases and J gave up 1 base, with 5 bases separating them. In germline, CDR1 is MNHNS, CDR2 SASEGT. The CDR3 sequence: CASTTSYEQYV. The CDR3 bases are TGTGCCAGCACGACTTCCTACGAGCAGTACGTC.

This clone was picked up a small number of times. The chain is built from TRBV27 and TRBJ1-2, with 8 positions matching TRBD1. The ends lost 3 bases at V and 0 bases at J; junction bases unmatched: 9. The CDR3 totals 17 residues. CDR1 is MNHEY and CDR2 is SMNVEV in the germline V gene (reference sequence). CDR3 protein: CASSLSTGEGSNYGYTF. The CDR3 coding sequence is TGTGCCAGCAGTTTGTCGACAGGGGAAGGATCTAACTATGGCTACACCTTC.

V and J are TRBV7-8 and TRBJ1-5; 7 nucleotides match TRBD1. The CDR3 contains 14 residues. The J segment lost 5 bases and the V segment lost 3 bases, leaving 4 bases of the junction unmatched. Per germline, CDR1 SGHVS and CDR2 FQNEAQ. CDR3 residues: CASSFGQGDQPQHF. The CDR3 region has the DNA TGTGCCAGCAGCTTTGGGCAGGGGGATCAGCCCCAGCATTTT.

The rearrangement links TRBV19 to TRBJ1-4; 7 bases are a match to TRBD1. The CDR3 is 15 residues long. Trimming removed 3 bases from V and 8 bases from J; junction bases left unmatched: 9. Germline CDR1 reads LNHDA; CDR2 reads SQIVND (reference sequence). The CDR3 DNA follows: TGTGCCAGTAGTATGGGACAGCCCTCCGGGGAAAAACTGTTTTTT. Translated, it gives CASSMGQPSGEKLFF.

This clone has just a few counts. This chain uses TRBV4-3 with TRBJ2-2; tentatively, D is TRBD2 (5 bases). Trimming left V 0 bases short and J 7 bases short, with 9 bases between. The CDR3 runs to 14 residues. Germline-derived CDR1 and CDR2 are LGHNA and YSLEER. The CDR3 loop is CASSQDRGFGELFF. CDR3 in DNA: TGCGCCAGCAGCCAAGATCGGGGTTTCGGGGAGCTGTTTTTT.

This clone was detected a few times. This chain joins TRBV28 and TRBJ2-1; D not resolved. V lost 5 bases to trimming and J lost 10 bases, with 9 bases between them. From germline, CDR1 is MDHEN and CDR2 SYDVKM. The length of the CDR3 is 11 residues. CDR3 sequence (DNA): TGTGCCAGCAGTACCCCACGGGAGCAGTTCTTC. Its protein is CASSTPREQFF.

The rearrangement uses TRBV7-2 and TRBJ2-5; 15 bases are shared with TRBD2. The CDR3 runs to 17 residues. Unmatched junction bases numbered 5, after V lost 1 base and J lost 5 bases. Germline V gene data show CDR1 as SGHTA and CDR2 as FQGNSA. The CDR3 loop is CASSLEWTSGGGETQYF. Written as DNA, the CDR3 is TGTGCCAGCAGCTTAGAGTGGACTAGCGGGGGGGGCGAGACCCAGTACTTC.

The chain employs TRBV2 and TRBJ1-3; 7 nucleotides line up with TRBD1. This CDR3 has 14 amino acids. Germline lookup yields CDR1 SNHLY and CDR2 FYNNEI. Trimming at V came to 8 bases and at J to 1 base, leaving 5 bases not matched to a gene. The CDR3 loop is CASHRGGSGNTIYF. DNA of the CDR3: TGTGCCAGCCACAGGGGAGGTTCTGGAAACACCATATATTTT.

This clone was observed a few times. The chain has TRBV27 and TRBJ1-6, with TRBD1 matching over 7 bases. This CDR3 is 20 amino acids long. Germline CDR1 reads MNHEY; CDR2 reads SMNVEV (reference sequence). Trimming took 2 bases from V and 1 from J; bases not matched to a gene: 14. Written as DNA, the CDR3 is TGTGCCAGCAGTTTAAGTAGAGGGGGCGCAGCAGTTTCCTATAATTCACCCCTCCACTTT. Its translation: CASSLSRGGAAVSYNSPLHF.

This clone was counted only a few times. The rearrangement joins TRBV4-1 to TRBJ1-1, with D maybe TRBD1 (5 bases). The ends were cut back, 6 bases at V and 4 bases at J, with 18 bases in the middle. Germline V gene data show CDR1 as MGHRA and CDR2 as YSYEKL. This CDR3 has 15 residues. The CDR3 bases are TGCGCCAGCAGTTTTGGCGGGGGAGGGTCCACTGAAGCTTTCTTT. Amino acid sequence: CASSFGGGGSTEAFF.

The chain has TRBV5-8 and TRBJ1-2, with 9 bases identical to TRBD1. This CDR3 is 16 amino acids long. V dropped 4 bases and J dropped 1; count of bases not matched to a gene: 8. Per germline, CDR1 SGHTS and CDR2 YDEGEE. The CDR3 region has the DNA TGTGCCAGCAGCCCCCCCGGGACAGGGAATAACTATGGCTACACCTTC. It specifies CASSPPGTGNNYGYTF. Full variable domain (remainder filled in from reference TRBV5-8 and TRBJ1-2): EAGVTQSPTHLIKTRGQQATLRCSPISGHTSVYWYQQALGLGLQFLLWYDEGEERNRGNFPPRFSGRQFPNYSSELNVNALELEDSALYLCASSPPGTGNNYGYTFGSGTRLTVV.

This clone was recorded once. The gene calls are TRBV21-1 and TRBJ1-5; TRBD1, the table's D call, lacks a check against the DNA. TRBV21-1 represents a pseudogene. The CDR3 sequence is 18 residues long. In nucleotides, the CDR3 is TGTGCCAGCAGCCCACGGACAGGGGGCCCTTATAGCAATCAGCCCCAGCATTTT. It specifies CASSPRTGGPYSNQPQHF.

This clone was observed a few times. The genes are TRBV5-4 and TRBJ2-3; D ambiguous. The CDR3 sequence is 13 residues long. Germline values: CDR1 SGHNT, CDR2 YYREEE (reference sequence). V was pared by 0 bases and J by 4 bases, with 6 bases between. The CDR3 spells CASSLVEPDTQYF. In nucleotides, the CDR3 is TGTGCCAGCAGCTTGGTCGAGCCAGATACGCAGTATTTT.

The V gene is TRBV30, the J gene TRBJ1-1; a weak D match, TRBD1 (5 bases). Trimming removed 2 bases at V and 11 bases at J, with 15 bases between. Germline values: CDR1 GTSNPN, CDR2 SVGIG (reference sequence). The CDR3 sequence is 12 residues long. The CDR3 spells CAWSIPPGGAFF. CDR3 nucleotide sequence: TGTGCCTGGAGTATCCCCCCCGGGGGGGCTTTCTTT.